These 21 T cell receptor beta chains share one sample of origin, sequenced in a study of blood T cells in healthy people across ages. Alongside a J-beta primer mix, a sample-barcoded 5' primer served in a second PCR lasting roughly 6 to 12 cycles. TCRdb ran MiXCR on the 5' RACE reads and lists one entry per CDR3 protein. The repertoire holds 1.5 million to 2 million distinct CDR3 sequences, with about 50% as singletons. Specimen: blood. The receptor set was obtained from a woman in her 40s in good health.

This chain joins TRBV11-2 and TRBJ2-3; 10 nucleotides agree with TRBD2. CDR1 and CDR2 (germline): SGHAT, FQNNGV. CDR3 length: 18 amino acids. The trim removed 5 bases at V and 3 bases at J, leaving 14 bases unmatched. In DNA, the CDR3 is TGTGCCAGCAGCCTTACATCACAAGTAGCGGGGGGAACAGATACGCAGTATTTT. Its translation is CASSLTSQVAGGTDTQYF.

The chain links TRBV3-1 to TRBJ2-1; maybe TRBD1 (6 bases). The CDR3 spans 12 residues. The V end lost 4 bases, the J end lost 10 bases, and 11 bases lay between the germline ends. Germline assignment: CDR1 LGHDT and CDR2 YNNKEL (reference sequence). CDR3 in amino acids: CASSRSGQEQFF. The CDR3 nucleotides are TGTGCCAGCAGCCGAAGTGGACAGGAGCAGTTCTTC.

This clonotype was picked up a small number of times. At one end, the junction sequence differs from germline, possibly due to a read error. The chain couples TRBV20-1 to TRBJ2-1; 7 nucleotides align to TRBD2. This CDR3 has 14 residues. In germline, CDR1 is DFQATT, CDR2 SNEGSKA (reference sequence). CDR3 protein: CGVWDSGGYTEQFF. The CDR3 DNA reads TGCGGAGTCTGGGACTCGGGGGGATACACTGAGCAGTTCTTC.

This chain links TRBV4-1 with TRBJ1-2; 7 bases agree with TRBD1. From germline, CDR1 is MGHRA and CDR2 YSYEKL. The ends lost 4 bases at V and 5 bases at J; junction bases unmatched: 4. This CDR3 has 13 residues. The CDR3 coding sequence is TGCGCCAGCAGCCGGGACAGCGATTATGGCTACACCTTC. Protein product: CASSRDSDYGYTF.

The chain uses TRBV6-6 and TRBJ1-2; 7 bases map to TRBD1. This CDR3 has 15 residues. Germline CDR1 is MNHNY and CDR2 is SVGAGI (reference sequence). Unmatched junction bases numbered 10, after V lost 5 bases and J lost 4 bases. The CDR3 here is CASSDGQENLYGYTF. For the CDR3, the DNA is TGTGCCAGCAGTGATGGACAGGAAAATCTCTATGGCTACACCTTC.

The chain is built from TRBV7-9 and TRBJ2-6; D gene unclear. There are 16 residues in the CDR3. The germline V and J ends were trimmed by 0 bases and 4 bases, with 10 bases remaining between them. Looked up from germline, CDR1 is SEHNR and CDR2 is FQNEAQ (reference sequence). DNA for the CDR3: TGTGCCAGCAGCTTAGCATCTGGGCCAGGGGCCAACGTCCTGACTTTC. This translates into CASSLASGPGANVLTF.

The chain has TRBV7-9 and TRBJ1-2, with TRBD1 matching over 8 bases. Unmatched junction bases numbered 3, after V lost 1 base and J lost 5 bases. Germline V gene lookup returns CDR1 SEHNR and CDR2 FQNEAQ (reference sequence). The CDR3 extends over 14 amino acids. Written as DNA, the CDR3 is TGTGCCAGCAGCTTAGGGGGACAGGAATATGGCTACACCTTC. Translated: CASSLGGQEYGYTF.

A few counts support this clonotype. The junction shows a germline mismatch at one end, possibly a read error. The chain is built from TRBV7-7 and TRBJ2-1; TRBD2 matches at 9 bases. The CDR3 length is 15 residues. Germline V lookup: CDR1 SSHAT, CDR2 FNYEAQ (reference sequence). The CDR3 bases are TGTGCTAGCAGCCACAGCGGGGGGAAATACAATGAGCAGTTCTTC. This gives the protein CASSHSGGKYNEQFF.

The V and J genes are TRBV28 and TRBJ1-5; no reliable D call. The CDR3 consists of 14 residues. Trimming cost V 5 bases and J 5 bases, with 13 bases left between them. From germline, CDR1 is MDHEN and CDR2 SYDVKM. The CDR3 region has the DNA TGTGCCAGCAGTCGCAAATGGGGTTATCAGCCCCAGCATTTT. Its translation is CASSRKWGYQPQHF.

This chain connects TRBV15 to TRBJ1-5; no clear D. Per germline, CDR1 LNHNV and CDR2 YYDKDF (reference sequence). CDR3 size: 13 residues. V was shortened by 1 base and J by 9 bases, with 10 bases between the two germline ends. Written as DNA, the CDR3 is TGTGCCACCAGCAGAGTCGGGTTCCCGCCCCAGCATTTT. The encoded protein is CATSRVGFPPQHF.

V gene TRBV20-1 combines with J gene TRBJ2-1, with D tentatively TRBD2 (6 bases). CDR3 length: 13 amino acids. Germline assignment: CDR1 DFQATT and CDR2 SNEGSKA (reference sequence). Trimming shortened V by 3 bases and J by 8 bases, and 14 bases separated the two germline ends. CDR3 amino acids: CSAREGPRDEQFF. The CDR3 DNA is TGCAGTGCTAGGGAGGGACCTAGAGATGAGCAGTTCTTC.

This clonotype was detected a few times. The rearrangement uses TRBV20-1 and TRBJ2-3; 8 nucleotides align to TRBD1. CDR3 length: 13 residues. With 6 bases clipped from V and 0 bases from J, the junction kept 2 bases outside the gene matches. Germline loops: CDR1 DFQATT, CDR2 SNEGSKA (reference sequence). The CDR3 bases are TGCAGTGCGGGACAGGCGAGCACAGATACGCAGTATTTT. Protein product: CSAGQASTDTQYF.

This sequence joins TRBV2 and TRBJ2-1; 12 bases line up with TRBD2. Trimming cost V 4 bases and J 0 bases; bases outside gene matches: 10. This CDR3 is built from 19 residues. Germline loops: CDR1 SNHLY, CDR2 FYNNEI. The CDR3 reads CASSGETSGGLSSYNEQFF. CDR3 nucleotides: TGTGCCAGCAGTGGGGAAACTAGCGGGGGGTTGAGCTCCTACAATGAGCAGTTCTTC.

This clonotype was counted only a few times. This chain uses TRBV7-2 with TRBJ2-1, with 10 bases lining up with TRBD1. CDR1 and CDR2 (germline): SGHTA, FQGNSA. The trim removed 5 bases at V and 9 bases at J, leaving 10 bases unmatched. The CDR3 has 15 residues. Here the CDR3 reads CASSRRDRGPLEQFF. CDR3 nucleotide sequence: TGTGCCAGCAGCCGCCGGGACAGGGGTCCCCTTGAGCAGTTCTTC.

The V call is TRBV6-2 or TRBV6-3, the J call TRBJ2-4, with a possible D match to TRBD2 (5 bases). With 4 bases removed from V and 14 bases from J, the gap between germline ends came to 12 bases. This CDR3 spans 11 amino acids. Germline loops: CDR1 MNHEY, CDR2 SVGEGT. DNA for the CDR3: TGTGCCAGCAGTTCCGGACTCGCCGAGTACTTC. Translating it yields CASSSGLAEYF.

The V gene is TRBV27, the J gene TRBJ1-2, with TRBD1 as a possible D gene (5 bases). The CDR3 covers 15 residues. Trimming removed 2 bases from V and 4 bases from J, with 14 bases in between. Germline V gene data show CDR1 as MNHEY and CDR2 as SMNVEV (reference sequence). This CDR3 is CASSLPRGESYGYTF. DNA of the CDR3: TGTGCCAGCAGTTTACCAAGGGGCGAGAGCTATGGCTACACCTTC.

This clonotype was seen only a few times. V is TRBV5-6 and J is TRBJ2-5; 7 bases fit TRBD1. The DNA end is more similar to TRBJ2-7, so the J call may be wrong. The CDR3 sequence is 12 residues long. Germline loops: CDR1 SGHDT, CDR2 YYEEEE. The CDR3 DNA reads TGTGCCAGCACGACAGGGAGTGACGAGCAGTACTTC. Its protein is CASTTGSDEQYF.

This clonotype was observed a few times. The V and J genes are TRBV27 and TRBJ2-7; a weak D match, TRBD1 (5 bases). The CDR3 extends over 14 amino acids. The germline V gene has CDR1 MNHEY and CDR2 SMNVEV (reference sequence). Trimming took off 0 bases at V and 2 bases at J, with 8 bases between the two ends. CDR3 sequence: CASSLSRQTYEQYF. The CDR3 DNA reads TGTGCCAGCAGTTTATCCAGACAGACCTACGAGCAGTACTTC.

The rearrangement uses TRBV2 and TRBJ2-4; D is ambiguous. V lost 1 base, J lost 3 bases, and 16 bases lay in between. The CDR3 runs 17 residues. Germline CDR1 SNHLY, CDR2 FYNNEI. CDR3 sequence reads: CASSEVGSPSVKNIQYF. The DNA of the CDR3 is TGTGCCAGCAGTGAAGTAGGATCCCCAAGCGTCAAAAACATTCAGTACTTC.

The V call is TRBV20-1, the J call TRBJ2-3; D might be TRBD2 (6 bases). Per germline, CDR1 DFQATT and CDR2 SNEGSKA (reference sequence). V shed 5 bases and J shed 4 bases, with 10 bases lying between them. CDR3 length: 12 amino acids. The CDR3 is CSASGTSDTQYF. CDR3 coding DNA: TGCAGTGCTTCCGGGACTTCAGATACGCAGTATTTT.

This chain connects TRBV4-2 to TRBJ2-3, with 12 positions matching TRBD2. V was clipped by 0 bases and J by 5 bases; unmatched bases: 12. CDR1 and CDR2 from the germline V gene are LGHNA and YNFKEQ. The CDR3 covers 19 residues. CDR3 region: CASSQEGPLAGGPGDTQYF. The DNA for the CDR3 is TGTGCCAGCAGCCAAGAAGGTCCGCTAGCGGGGGGGCCGGGAGATACGCAGTATTTT.